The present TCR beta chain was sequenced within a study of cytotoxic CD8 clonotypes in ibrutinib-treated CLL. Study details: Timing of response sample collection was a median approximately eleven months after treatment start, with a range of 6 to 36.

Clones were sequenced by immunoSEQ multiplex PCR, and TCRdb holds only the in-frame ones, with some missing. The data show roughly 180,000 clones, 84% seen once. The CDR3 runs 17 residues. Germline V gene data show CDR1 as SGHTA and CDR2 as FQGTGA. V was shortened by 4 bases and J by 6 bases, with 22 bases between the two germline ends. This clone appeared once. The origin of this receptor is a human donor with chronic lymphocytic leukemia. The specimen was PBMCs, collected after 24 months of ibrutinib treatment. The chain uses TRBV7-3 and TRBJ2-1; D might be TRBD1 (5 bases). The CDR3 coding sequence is TGTGCCAGCAGCTCAAAGCCCGCTCGGATTAGGGGCAATGAGCAGTTCTTC. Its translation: CASSSKPARIRGNEQFF.